The rows below give T cell receptor beta chains drawn from one sample of a study of OX40 agonist ivuxolimab in advanced cancers. Sequencing used immunoSEQ multiplex PCR; TCRdb keeps in-frame clones, though not all of them. Among about 18,000 clones listed, roughly 73% were seen once. The sequences come from CD4+ or CD8+ T cells sorted from blood, collected in a trial of the OX40 agonist ivuxolimab. All receptors derive from an adult with an advanced solid tumor such as melanoma, head and neck, liver or kidney cancer. CDR3s include the opening cysteine and the closing phenylalanine or tryptophan. Each record gives: V gene, clone size, J gene, D gene, CDR3 protein, CDR3 DNA. The D gene is left open where the match is weak. The size field is filled for only some rows; it gives once, few, many or a size class.

>TRBV13|few|TRBJ2-7|NA
CASSLSKASYEQYF
TGTGCCAGCAGCTTAAGTAAAGCGTCCTACGAGCAGTACTTC
>TRBV11-2|NA|TRBJ2-5|TRBD1
CASSSTKGQGGDQETQYF
TGTGCCAGCAGCTCAACCAAGGGACAGGGGGGGGACCAAGAGACCCAGTACTTC
>TRBV6-6|NA|TRBJ1-1|NA
CASTDGWGTEAFF
TGTGCCAGTACTGATGGGTGGGGCACTGAAGCTTTCTTT
>TRBV7-9|NA|TRBJ1-2|NA
CASSLAHGARGYTF
TGTGCCAGCAGCTTAGCGCACGGGGCGCGTGGCTACACCTTC
>TRBV19|NA|TRBJ2-5|NA
CASSPRDTRQETQYF
TGTGCCAGTAGCCCCCGGGACACCCGGCAAGAGACCCAGTACTTC
>TRBV7-2|NA|TRBJ1-2|NA
CASRFLVREDYGYTF
TGTGCCAGCAGATTCCTTGTCCGCGAGGACTATGGCTACACCTTC
>TRBV7-9|NA|TRBJ2-7|NA
CASSDSYEQYF
TGTGCCAGCAGTGACAGCTACGAGCAGTACTTC
>TRBV5-4|few|TRBJ1-3|NA
CASSHLGSTSSGNTIYF
TGTGCCAGCAGCCATCTAGGGTCCACGAGCTCTGGAAACACCATATATTTT
>TRBV11-2|NA|TRBJ1-2|NA
CASSLTAGRGYTF
TGTGCCAGCAGCTTAACTGCAGGGCGCGGCTACACCTTC
>TRBV10-2|NA|TRBJ2-5|TRBD2
CASSELSGGSQYF
TGCGCCAGCAGTGAGTTAAGCGGGGGGTCCCAGTACTTC
>TRBV5-4|NA|TRBJ1-2|TRBD1
CASSAYRGGYYGYTF
TGTGCCAGCAGCGCGTACAGGGGGGGTTACTATGGCTACACCTTC
>TRBV5-1|NA|TRBJ2-7|NA
CASSLDRASYEQYF
TGCGCCAGCAGCTTGGACAGGGCCTCCTACGAGCAGTACTTC
>TRBV5-1|NA|TRBJ2-7|NA
CASSLKGVPHEQYF
TGCGCCAGCAGCTTGAAGGGGGTCCCCCACGAGCAGTACTTC
>TRBV2|NA|TRBJ2-1|NA
CASSEALGLDSYNEQFF
TGTGCCAGCAGTGAAGCGCTGGGACTCGACTCCTACAATGAGCAGTTCTTC
>TRBV10-3|medium-sized|TRBJ1-2|NA
CAISGNGDYGYTF
TGTGCCATCAGTGGCAATGGGGACTATGGCTACACCTTC
>TRBV30|NA|TRBJ2-5|TRBD1
CAWSLRPGQGAETQYF
TGTGCCTGGAGCCTACGACCGGGACAGGGGGCCGAGACCCAGTACTTC
>TRBV19|NA|TRBJ1-1|NA
CASSIAGHSEAFF
TGTGCCAGTAGTATAGCGGGGCATAGTGAAGCTTTCTTT
>TRBV5-1|NA|TRBJ2-2|NA
CASSLAISGRTGELFF
TGCGCCAGCAGCTTGGCCATCTCGGGGAGAACCGGGGAGCTGTTTTTT
>TRBV9|NA|TRBJ2-7|TRBD1
CASTPGTGSYEQYF
TGTGCCAGCACCCCGGGGACAGGCTCCTACGAGCAGTACTTC
>TRBV2|few|TRBJ2-1|TRBD2
CASKVAGGPGEQFF
TGTGCCAGCAAGGTGGCGGGGGGGCCGGGTGAGCAGTTCTTC
>TRBV6-5|NA|TRBJ1-6|TRBD1
CASSWGQGNSPLHF
TGTGCCAGCAGTTGGGGACAGGGGAATTCACCCCTCCACTTT
>TRBV13|NA|TRBJ2-1|TRBD1
CASSLGPGTGGNEQFF
TGTGCCAGCAGCTTAGGGCCCGGGACAGGGGGCAATGAGCAGTTCTTC
>TRBV19|NA|TRBJ2-3|NA
CASSPAGSDTQYF
TGTGCCAGTAGTCCGGCGGGTTCAGATACGCAGTATTTT
>TRBV4-3|NA|TRBJ2-7|NA
CASSREGSSTGEQYF
TGCGCCAGCAGCCGAGAGGGGTCCTCGACAGGCGAGCAGTACTTC
>TRBV9|few|TRBJ2-7|TRBD2
CASSVATSGRYEQYF
TGTGCCAGCAGCGTAGCCACTAGCGGGAGGTACGAGCAGTACTTC
>TRBV27|once|TRBJ2-1|NA
CASSLQDGSYNEQFF
TGTGCCAGCAGCCTTCAGGACGGATCCTACAATGAGCAGTTCTTC
>TRBV9|NA|TRBJ2-7|NA
CASSTTGFNEQYF
TGTGCCAGCAGCACAACAGGGTTCAACGAGCAGTACTTC
>TRBV15|NA|TRBJ2-1|NA
CATSRTVFSYNEQFF
TGTGCCACCAGCAGGACGGTTTTCTCCTACAATGAGCAGTTCTTC
>TRBV4-3|medium-sized|TRBJ2-1|TRBD1
CASSLMRGPGNEQFF
TGCGCCAGCAGCCTAATGAGGGGGCCGGGTAATGAGCAGTTCTTC
>TRBV28|NA|TRBJ1-1|NA
CASTRTVNTEAFF
TGTGCCAGCACCCGAACAGTGAACACTGAAGCTTTCTTT
>TRBV5-6|NA|TRBJ1-1|NA
CASSSGDTEAFF
TGTGCCAGCAGCTCCGGGGATACTGAAGCTTTCTTT
>TRBV19|medium-sized|TRBJ2-7|TRBD2
CASSMAPGLAYSSSYEQYF
TGTGCCAGTAGTATGGCCCCGGGACTAGCTTACTCGAGCTCCTACGAGCAGTACTTC
>TRBV2|NA|TRBJ1-3|NA
CASRATGSSGNTIYF
TGTGCCAGCAGGGCGACAGGATCGTCGGGAAACACCATATATTTT
>TRBV5-1|NA|TRBJ2-3|TRBD2
CASSPETSGGPDTQYF
TGCGCCAGCAGCCCCGAGACTAGCGGGGGGCCAGATACGCAGTATTTT
>TRBV27|NA|TRBJ1-4|NA
CASSFGRSTNEKLFF
TGTGCCAGCAGTTTCGGACGGTCAACTAATGAAAAACTGTTTTTT
>TRBV18|NA|TRBJ2-7|TRBD1
CASSPRVDRLDGEQYF
TGTGCCAGCTCACCACGTGTGGACAGGTTAGACGGCGAGCAGTACTTC
>TRBV18|NA|TRBJ2-5|NA
CASSPGPGDQETQYF
TGTGCCAGCTCACCAGGGCCGGGAGACCAAGAGACCCAGTACTTC
>TRBV5-8|NA|TRBJ2-4|NA
CASSLAQGTKNIQYF
TGTGCCAGCAGCTTGGCCCAGGGAACCAAAAACATTCAGTACTTC
>TRBV27|NA|TRBJ2-1|TRBD1
CASSSRQGYDEQFF
TGTGCCAGCAGCTCCCGACAGGGGTACGATGAGCAGTTCTTC
>TRBV27|NA|TRBJ2-1|TRBD2
CASAGLAYEQFF
TGTGCCAGTGCCGGACTAGCGTATGAGCAGTTCTTC
>TRBV5-6|once|TRBJ2-2|TRBD1
CASSLAGTGGVGELFF
TGTGCCAGCAGCTTGGCCGGGACAGGGGGAGTCGGGGAGCTGTTTTTT
>TRBV7-9|NA|TRBJ2-2|NA
CASSRSDRVRDTGELFF
TGTGCCAGCAGTCGTTCCGACCGGGTAAGGGACACCGGGGAGCTGTTTTTT
>TRBV28|once|TRBJ1-1|NA
CASSSPGEANTEAFF
TGTGCCAGCAGTTCCCCGGGGGAGGCGAACACTGAAGCTTTCTTT
>TRBV7-6|NA|TRBJ2-7|NA
CASSLAGLEQYF
TGTGCCAGCAGCTTAGCCGGGCTCGAGCAGTACTTC
>TRBV28|NA|TRBJ2-3|TRBD1
CASSWTGGGTDTQYF
TGTGCCAGCAGTTGGACAGGGGGAGGCACAGATACGCAGTATTTT
>TRBV9|NA|TRBJ2-2|TRBD2
CASSGSGGKNTGELFF
TGTGCCAGCAGCGGCAGCGGGGGGAAGAACACCGGGGAGCTGTTTTTT
>TRBV11-2|once|TRBJ1-2|TRBD1
CASSQDGTGANYGYTF
TGCGCCAGCAGCCAAGATGGGACAGGGGCTAACTATGGCTACACCTTC
>TRBV11-2|few|TRBJ2-2|NA
CASSPEYTGELFF
TGTGCCAGCAGTCCAGAGTACACCGGGGAGCTGTTTTTT
>TRBV5-4|NA|TRBJ2-7|TRBD1
CASSLDRGSNEQYF
TGTGCCAGCAGCTTGGACAGGGGATCCAACGAGCAGTACTTC
>TRBV7-2|NA|TRBJ2-1|NA
CASSPPGGSRGEQFF
TGTGCCAGCAGCCCCCCGGGGGGCTCTCGGGGGGAGCAGTTCTTC
>TRBV5-4|NA|TRBJ1-4|NA
CASSHEQGMREKLFF
TGTGCCAGCAGCCACGAACAGGGAATGCGCGAAAAACTGTTTTTT